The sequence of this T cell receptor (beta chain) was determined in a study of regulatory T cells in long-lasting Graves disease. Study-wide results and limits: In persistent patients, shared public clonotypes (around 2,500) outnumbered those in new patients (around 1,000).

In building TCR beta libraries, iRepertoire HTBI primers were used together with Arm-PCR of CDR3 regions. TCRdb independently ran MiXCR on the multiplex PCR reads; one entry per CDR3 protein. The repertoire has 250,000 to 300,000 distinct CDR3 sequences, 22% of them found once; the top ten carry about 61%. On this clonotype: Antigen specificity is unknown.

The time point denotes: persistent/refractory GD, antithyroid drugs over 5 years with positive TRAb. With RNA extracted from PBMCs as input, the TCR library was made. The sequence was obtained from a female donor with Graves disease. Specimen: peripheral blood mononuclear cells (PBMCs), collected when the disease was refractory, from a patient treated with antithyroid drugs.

CDR3 loop: CSVFWGNYGYTF. In nucleotides, the CDR3 is TGCAGCGTTTTTTGGGGGAACTATGGCTACACCTTC. V is TRBV29-1 and J is TRBJ1-2; possible D gene TRBD1, 5 bases. Looked up from germline, CDR1 is SQVTM and CDR2 is ANQGSEA. V was clipped by 5 bases and J by 2 bases, with 9 bases between them. The CDR3 spans 12 residues.